The clone carrying this T cell receptor beta chain was seen ten or more times. Its antigen is as yet unknown. The CDR3 has 8 residues. Germline V CDR1 and CDR2: SQVTM, ANQGSEA. TCR beta CDR3 amplification used RNA transcripts. A first-round RT-PCR used HTBI primers, followed by a second-round multiplex PCR. MiXCR, run by TCRdb on the multiplex PCR reads, gives a single entry per CDR3 protein. The table lists about 400,000 distinct CDR3 sequences, approximately 15% of them singletons, with roughly 7% in the top ten. This sample was taken from a study of Graves' ophthalmopathy and Graves' hyperthyroidism. General study results and limits: Most clonotypes expanded in thyroid above 0.001 frequency were present in blood too.

PBMCs were isolated by Ficoll-Paque density gradient centrifugation, using 7.5 to 10 ml of fresh peripheral blood as the starting material. This clonotype originated in a woman aged 18-29 years with stable Graves' hyperthyroidism. The rearrangement links TRBV29-1 to TRBJ1-2; no clear D gene. Sequences were obtained from peripheral blood. The CDR3: CTDYGYTF. CDR3 in DNA: TGCACCGACTATGGCTACACCTTC.